This TCR beta chain was identified during a study of regulatory T cells in long-lasting Graves disease. Study at large: Duration of antithyroid drug therapy among newly diagnosed Graves' patients was under 3 months.

V lost 6 bases, J lost 1 base, and 5 bases stayed unmatched. The CDR3 is 15 residues long. Germline V CDR1 and CDR2: MNHNS, SASEGT. On this clonotype: Its specificity is unknown. A much larger clone lies a single base off, so this may be a read error.

The authors built TCR beta libraries using iRepertoire HTBI primers and Arm-PCR of CDR3 regions. A single record per CDR3 protein comes from TCRdb applying MiXCR to the multiplex PCR reads. The sample consists of about 240,000 distinct CDR3 sequences, around 20% of them appearing once. Study-level findings and limits: TCR diversity was lower in persistent than newly diagnosed Graves' disease.

Documented time point: newly diagnosed GD, antithyroid drugs for less than 3 months. Extracted PBMC RNA gave rise to the TCR library. Doctors identified Graves' disease using the American Thyroid Association guidelines. The peripheral blood volume drawn was 7.5 to 9.5 milliliters, and it was collected into EDTA tubes. Sequences were derived from peripheral blood mononuclear cells (PBMCs), sampled at new diagnosis, from a patient treated with antithyroid drugs. The clonotype was recovered from a female donor with Graves disease. This chain links TRBV6-1 with TRBJ1-5, with 8 nucleotides matching TRBD1. The CDR3 sequence: CASRQTGESNQPQHF. The CDR3 DNA reads TGTGCCAGCAGACAGACAGGGGAAAGCAATCAGCCCCAGCATTTT.